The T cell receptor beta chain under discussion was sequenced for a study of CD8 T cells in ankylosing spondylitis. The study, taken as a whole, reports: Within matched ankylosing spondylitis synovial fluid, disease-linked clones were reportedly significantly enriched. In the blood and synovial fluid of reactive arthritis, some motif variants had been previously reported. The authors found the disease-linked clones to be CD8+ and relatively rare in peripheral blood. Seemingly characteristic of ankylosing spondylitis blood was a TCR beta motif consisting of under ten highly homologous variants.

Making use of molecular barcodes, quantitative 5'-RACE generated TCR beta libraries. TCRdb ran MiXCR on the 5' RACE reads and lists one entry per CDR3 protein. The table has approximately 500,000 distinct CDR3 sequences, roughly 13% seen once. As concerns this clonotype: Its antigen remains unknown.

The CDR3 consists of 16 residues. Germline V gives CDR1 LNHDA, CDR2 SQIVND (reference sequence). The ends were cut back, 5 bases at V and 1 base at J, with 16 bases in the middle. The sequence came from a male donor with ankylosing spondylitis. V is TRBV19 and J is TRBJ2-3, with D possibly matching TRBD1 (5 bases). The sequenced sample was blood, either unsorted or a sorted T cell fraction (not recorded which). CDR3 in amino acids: CASSDRRATGTDTQYF. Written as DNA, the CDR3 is TGTGCCAGTAGTGACAGACGGGCCACGGGCACAGATACGCAGTATTTT.